One sample yielded the 32 T cell receptor beta chains listed below, sequenced in a study of regulatory T cells in long-lasting Graves disease. Stated time point: newly diagnosed GD, antithyroid drugs for less than 3 months. Extracted PBMC RNA gave rise to the TCR library. Building the TCR beta libraries relied on iRepertoire HTBI primers, and CDR3 regions underwent Arm-PCR. MiXCR, applied by TCRdb to the multiplex PCR reads, yields one record per CDR3 protein. Found here are about 620,000 distinct CDR3 sequences, roughly 15% of them singletons; the top ten hold 18%. The sample was also reused in another study, on T cells in Graves' hyperthyroidism and ophthalmopathy.

Specimen: peripheral blood mononuclear cells (PBMCs), collected at new diagnosis, from a patient treated with antithyroid drugs. The receptors come from a woman in her thirties with Graves disease.

V and J are TRBV28 and TRBJ2-5; D tentatively fits TRBD1 or TRBD2 (5 bases each). The germline V gene encodes CDR1 MDHEN and CDR2 SYDVKM. The CDR3 extends over 14 amino acids. The V end was cut by 7 bases, the J end by 1 base, with 13 bases between. CDR3 nucleotides: TGTGCCAGCAAGGGACGACGGGCCCAAGAGACCCAGTACTTC. Residues: CASKGRRAQETQYF.

This chain links TRBV5-1 with TRBJ1-4; 11 nucleotides match TRBD1. Germline V gene data show CDR1 as SGHRS and CDR2 as YFSETQ. After removal of 1 base from V and 8 bases from J, the junction contained 10 bases not matched to a gene. The length of the CDR3 is 17 residues. The CDR3 bases are TGCGCCAGCAGCTTGAGGGCGGGACAGGGGGAACGAGAAAAACTGTTTTTT. Protein: CASSLRAGQGEREKLFF. Variable domain in full (rest from reference TRBV5-1 and TRBJ1-4): KAGVTQTPRYLIKTRGQQVTLSCSPISGHRSVSWYQQTPGQGLQFLFEYFSETQRNKGNFPGRFSGRQFSNSRSEMNVSTLELGDSALYLCASSLRAGQGEREKLFFGSGTQLSVL.

This clonotype appeared once. The chain uses TRBV6-1 and TRBJ1-5; no clear D gene. CDR3 length: 13 amino acids. The V end lost 8 bases, the J end lost 6 bases, and 14 bases lay between the germline ends. CDR1 and CDR2 (germline): MNHNS, SASEGT. In DNA form, the CDR3 reads TGTGCCAGCGCAGGACTGATCAGTCAGCCCCAGCATTTT. Translating gives CASAGLISQPQHF.

This clonotype was counted a few times. The chain combines TRBV30 with TRBJ2-5; D may be TRBD1 or TRBD2 (5 bases each). Between the trimmed V and J ends, which lost 0 bases and 5 bases, there was a span of 16 bases. The length of the CDR3 is 15 residues. The germline V gene has CDR1 GTSNPN and CDR2 SVGIG (reference sequence). The DNA of the CDR3 is TGTGCCTGGAGTGTCTCACCGGGGCCGGTGGAGACCCAGTACTTC. Its protein is CAWSVSPGPVETQYF.

This clonotype has more than one count but fewer than ten. The chain recombines TRBV24-1 with TRBJ2-2; 9 bases agree with TRBD1. With V trimmed by 7 bases and J by 5 bases, 16 bases remained unmatched. The CDR3 length is 18 residues. Germline V CDR1 and CDR2: KGHDR, SFDVKD. CDR3: CATSNEYDYRGRTGELFF. The CDR3 DNA sequence: TGTGCCACCAGCAACGAATACGATTACAGGGGGCGTACCGGGGAGCTGTTTTTT.

Only a few counts were recorded for this clonotype. The rearrangement links TRBV11-2 to TRBJ2-4; D is unclear. V lost 3 bases, J lost 6 bases, and 3 bases lay in between. The CDR3 has 11 residues. Germline-derived CDR1 and CDR2 are SGHAT and FQNNGV. The CDR3: CASSFTNIQYF. For the CDR3, the DNA is TGTGCCAGCAGCTTCACAAACATTCAGTACTTC.

There are many counts of this clonotype. The rearrangement uses TRBV10-3 and TRBJ2-5, with a possible D match to TRBD2 (7 bases). The CDR3 has 14 amino acids. CDR1 ENHRY and CDR2 SYGVKD come from the germline V gene. The V gene lost 4 bases and the J gene lost 5 bases, with 14 bases spanning the gap. The CDR3 DNA sequence: TGTGCCATCAGTGGACGCGAGGGGGGGGAGACCCAGTACTTC. It is translated as CAISGREGGETQYF.

This clonotype was found a few times. The rearrangement links TRBV13 to TRBJ2-1; TRBD2 aligns across 9 bases. Trimming at V came to 3 bases and at J to 6 bases, leaving 12 bases not matched to a gene. The CDR3 is 17 amino acids. Per the germline V gene, CDR1 is PRHDT and CDR2 is FYEKMQ (reference sequence). CDR3: CASSFLIVGLARNEQFF. The CDR3 DNA is TGTGCCAGCAGCTTTTTAATCGTTGGACTAGCGCGCAATGAGCAGTTCTTC.

In regard to this clonotype: One base away lies a much larger clone, so this may be a sequencing read error. The J gene is TRBJ2-3, the V gene TRBV7-2, with D perhaps matching TRBD1 (6 bases). Germline CDR1 and CDR2: SGHTA and FQGNSA. There are 14 residues in the CDR3. DNA of the CDR3: TGTGCCGGCAGCTTAGGACAGAAGCCAGATACGCAGTATTTT. Translating gives CAGSLGQKPDTQYF.

There are many counts of this clonotype. V gene TRBV3-1 combines with J gene TRBJ1-1; D not resolved. The CDR3 is 15 amino acids. Germline-derived CDR1 and CDR2 are LGHDT and YNNKEL (reference sequence). The ends were cut back, 0 bases at V and 8 bases at J, with 16 bases in the middle. The CDR3 sequence is CASSQDPGGAVEAFF. The CDR3 DNA sequence: TGTGCCAGCAGCCAAGATCCTGGAGGAGCGGTAGAAGCTTTCTTT.

The rearrangement links TRBV6-1 to TRBJ1-6, with D tentatively TRBD1 (5 bases). Germline V gene lookup returns CDR1 MNHNS and CDR2 SASEGT. V lost 7 bases and J lost 6, with 31 bases in between. This CDR3 comprises 20 residues. CDR3 DNA: TGTGCCAGCACAAAGGACTTAGACAGCCTAAGACGACCAACTAATTCACCCCTCCACTTT. Translating gives CASTKDLDSLRRPTNSPLHF.

This CDR3 is CASSLVSGGSSYNEQFF. DNA of the CDR3: TGCGCCAGCAGCTTGGTTTCAGGGGGCAGCTCCTACAATGAGCAGTTCTTC. V and J are TRBV5-1 and TRBJ2-1, with 8 nucleotides matching TRBD1. The CDR3 sequence is 17 residues long. V lost 0 bases, J lost 0 bases, and 5 bases stayed unmatched. Germline V gene lookup returns CDR1 SGHRS and CDR2 YFSETQ.

This clonotype was seen at least ten times. This sequence joins TRBV27 and TRBJ1-2; D ambiguous. The V gene lost 5 bases and the J gene lost 2 bases, with 12 bases spanning the gap. The germline CDR1 and CDR2 sequences are MNHEY and SMNVEV (reference sequence). The length of the CDR3 is 14 residues. CDR3 amino acids: CASSSRTVNYGYTF. Here the CDR3 DNA reads TGTGCCAGCAGTAGTCGAACAGTCAACTATGGCTACACCTTC.

This clonotype was counted between two and nine times. The gene calls are TRBV18 and TRBJ1-1; D is perhaps TRBD1 (5 bases). The CDR3 sequence is 13 residues long. The V gene's germline CDR1 is KGHSH and CDR2 LQKENI. The V end was cut by 6 bases, the J end by 4 bases, with 12 bases between. This CDR3 is CASSSGSPTEAFF. CDR3 nucleotide sequence: TGTGCCAGCTCCTCAGGGTCCCCCACTGAAGCTTTCTTT.

This clonotype was seen a few times. A read error may account for a junction end that differs from germline. DNA of the CDR3: TGTGCCAGCAGTCCGGACCTGAACCCTGAAGCTTTCTTT. It codes for CASSPDLNPEAFF. The chain employs TRBV28 and TRBJ1-1; D ambiguous. This CDR3 is 13 amino acids long. Germline values: CDR1 MDHEN, CDR2 SYDVKM.

This clonotype has at least ten counts. The chain employs TRBV28 and TRBJ1-2; D might be TRBD1 (6 bases). The CDR3 is made up of 20 amino acids. Germline V gives CDR1 MDHEN, CDR2 SYDVKM. The germline V and J ends were trimmed by 3 bases and 2 bases, with 28 bases remaining between them. This CDR3 reads CASSFPSGAWGVSVNYGYTF. The CDR3 region has the DNA TGTGCCAGCAGTTTCCCATCGGGGGCGTGGGGGGTGTCGGTCAACTATGGCTACACCTTC.

This chain's CDR3 is CAISGLQNGAYEQYF. In nucleotides, the CDR3 is TGTGCCATCAGTGGTCTTCAGAACGGGGCGTACGAGCAGTACTTC. This chain links TRBV10-3 with TRBJ2-7; D may be TRBD1 or TRBD2 (5 bases each). With 4 bases removed from V and 4 bases from J, the gap between germline ends came to 17 bases. The CDR3 is 15 residues long. The germline gives CDR1 ENHRY, CDR2 SYGVKD.

There are many counts of this clonotype. The V and J genes are TRBV7-9 and TRBJ2-3; 12 bases line up with TRBD2. The CDR3 runs 16 residues. Trimming cost V 4 bases and J 1 base; bases outside gene matches: 3. CDR1 is SEHNR, CDR2 FQNEAQ, per germline (reference sequence). The CDR3 sequence: CASSSGLAGRTDTQYF. The DNA for the CDR3 is TGTGCCAGCAGCTCCGGACTAGCGGGACGCACAGATACGCAGTATTTT.

This clonotype was detected ten times or more. This chain connects TRBV28 to TRBJ2-7, with 10 bases lining up with TRBD2. CDR3 length equals 17 residues. After removal of 5 bases from V and 5 bases from J, the junction contained 15 bases not matched to a gene. In germline, CDR1 is MDHEN, CDR2 SYDVKM. The CDR3 region has the DNA TGTGCCAGCAGTCTGTTAGCTCGGACTAGCGGTGCGGACGAGCAGTACTTC. Translation gives CASSLLARTSGADEQYF.

This clonotype was recorded many times. V is TRBV5-5 and J is TRBJ2-1; the D is unclear. Trimming stripped 0 bases from V and 7 bases from J, with 8 bases between. CDR1 and CDR2 (germline): SGHKS, YYEKEE (reference sequence). The CDR3 spans 13 residues. The CDR3: CASSLAGLNEQFF. The CDR3 nucleotides are TGTGCCAGCAGCTTGGCTGGGCTGAATGAGCAGTTCTTC.

This clonotype was picked up many times. J is TRBJ2-1 and V is TRBV29-1; weak D call: TRBD1 (5 bases). CDR3 length: 13 amino acids. Germline CDR1 and CDR2: SQVTM and ANQGSEA. Between the trimmed V and J ends, which lost 1 base and 8 bases, there was a span of 12 bases. CDR3 region: CSVEGAGRYEQFF. The CDR3, as DNA: TGCAGCGTTGAAGGGGCAGGGCGGTATGAGCAGTTCTTC.

This clonotype was counted ten times or more. The chain recombines TRBV6-5 with TRBJ1-2; TRBD1 agrees at 11 bases. The CDR3 has 14 residues. CDR1 is MNHEY and CDR2 is SVGAGI in the germline V gene. Losses at the gene ends were 4 bases for V and 8 bases for J; bases not matched to a gene: 6. The CDR3 reads CASSFGQGARGYTF. In nucleotides, the CDR3 is TGTGCCAGCAGTTTTGGACAGGGGGCTCGAGGCTACACCTTC.

In this sample, this clonotype turned up many times. The chain combines TRBV7-9 with TRBJ2-1; TRBD1 might be the D (5 bases). The CDR3 contains 17 residues. Trimming shortened V by 2 bases and J by 5 bases, and 19 bases separated the two germline ends. Germline V gives CDR1 SEHNR, CDR2 FQNEAQ (reference sequence). The CDR3 spells CASSLIHLGQGDNEQFF. The CDR3 nucleotides are TGTGCCAGCAGCTTAATTCACCTGGGCCAAGGGGACAATGAGCAGTTCTTC.

This clonotype was seen only a few times. The rearrangement joins TRBV6-1 to TRBJ2-2, with a weak D call TRBD2 (6 bases). The germline gives CDR1 MNHNS, CDR2 SASEGT. V gave up 11 bases and J gave up 4 bases, with 23 bases separating them. There are 16 residues in the CDR3. The CDR3: CAAGRWFPTGTGELFF. The DNA for the CDR3 is TGTGCCGCGGGACGTTGGTTTCCCACGGGCACCGGGGAGCTGTTTTTT.

This clonotype was counted ten times or more. The chain uses TRBV24-1 and TRBJ2-7; weak D call: TRBD2 (6 bases). Per germline, CDR1 KGHDR and CDR2 SFDVKD. This CDR3 comprises 13 residues. The V end lost 9 bases, the J end lost 6 bases, and 17 bases lay between the germline ends. The CDR3 sequence is CATQNGGVGEQYF. CDR3 coding DNA: TGTGCCACCCAAAACGGAGGGGTAGGCGAGCAGTACTTC.

The chain combines TRBV4-1 with TRBJ2-3; a weak D match, TRBD1 (6 bases). V lost 0 bases to trimming and J lost 2 bases, with 15 bases between them. The germline V gene encodes CDR1 MGHRA and CDR2 YSYEKL. There are 17 residues in the CDR3. The CDR3 DNA is TGCGCCAGCAGCCAAGACCTCCGTGGGGGCCCCACAGATACGCAGTATTTT. Protein product: CASSQDLRGGPTDTQYF.

This clonotype was recorded many times. The chain uses TRBV28 and TRBJ2-7; no clear D. Germline V gene lookup returns CDR1 MDHEN and CDR2 SYDVKM. V was shortened by 7 bases and J by 3 bases, with 16 bases between the two germline ends. CDR3 size: 14 residues. The CDR3 nucleotides are TGTGCCAGCACCTTCCGACGGGCTGGCTACGAGCAGTACTTC. This sequence encodes CASTFRRAGYEQYF.

With respect to this clonotype: This may stem from a read error, because a much larger clone lies one nucleotide away. The conserved phenylalanine or tryptophan is not found at the CDR3 terminus, so this likely reflects a read error. The chain couples TRBV7-9 to TRBJ1-2; D is perhaps TRBD1 (5 bases). The CDR3 is 15 amino acids. Germline V CDR1 and CDR2: SEHNR, FQNEAQ (reference sequence). Trimming pared 3 bases from V and 5 bases from J, leaving 16 bases between. Here the CDR3 reads CASSLVLRDQYGYTL. The CDR3 DNA follows: TGTGCCAGCAGCTTGGTCCTCAGGGATCAATATGGCTACACCCTC.

The chain couples TRBV6-1 to TRBJ1-2, with D tentatively TRBD1 (6 bases). Deletions cut 5 bases from V and 5 bases from J, with 24 bases between. The CDR3 is 17 residues long. Looked up from germline, CDR1 is MNHNS and CDR2 is SASEGT. CDR3 sequence (DNA): TGTGCCAGCAGTCTCCGGACAGCCAAGATCCGGGGGTATGGCTACACCTTC. As protein: CASSLRTAKIRGYGYTF.

This clonotype came up a few times. This chain links TRBV11-2 with TRBJ2-7, with TRBD2 matching 15 bases. Germline CDR1 SGHAT, CDR2 FQNNGV. Trimming removed 4 bases from V and 12 bases from J; junction bases left unmatched: 7. CDR3 length: 14 residues. The CDR3 loop is CASSSGLAGGFPYF. CDR3 DNA sequence: TGTGCCAGCAGCTCGGGACTAGCGGGAGGATTTCCGTACTTC.

This clonotype was seen ten or more times. The chain combines TRBV15 with TRBJ1-2; D is undetermined. The CDR3 spans 14 residues. The V and J ends lost 8 bases and 4 bases respectively, with 17 bases between them. Germline-derived CDR1 and CDR2 are LNHNV and YYDKDF (reference sequence). The DNA of the CDR3 is TGTGCCACCCTGGGCAACAAAGACCTCTATGGCTACACCTTC. Translation: CATLGNKDLYGYTF.

This clonotype has a count of ten or more. The rearrangement uses TRBV15 and TRBJ1-3; no firm D call. Germline V lookup: CDR1 LNHNV, CDR2 YYDKDF (reference sequence). V was trimmed by 0 bases and J by 0 bases, leaving 9 bases between them. The CDR3 length is 16 residues. This CDR3 is CATSRDLLTSGNTIYF. The CDR3 nucleotides read TGTGCCACCAGCAGAGATCTACTTACCTCTGGAAACACCATATATTTT.